This is a list of T cell receptor beta chains from one sample in a study of cytomegalovirus exposure and HLA in healthy donors. Generated by immunoSEQ multiplex PCR, the TCRdb table keeps only in-frame clones and is missing some. This sample has 140,000 or so clones, with 89% found just once. Sample: PBMCs. The receptors come from a woman under 30 in good health and CMV-seropositive. Each CDR3 is given with its conserved first and last residue. The order of the fields is CDR3 DNA, CDR3 protein, V gene, J gene, D gene, clone size. The D gene is left open where the match is weak. Some rows have no size entry. The others give once, few or many, or a class for an expanded clone.

CDR3 DNA: TGTGCCAGCAGCTTAGACACCCTGTACGAGCAGTACTTC; CDR3 protein: CASSLDTLYEQYF; V gene: TRBV7-8; J gene: TRBJ2-7; D gene: .; clone size: .
CDR3 DNA: TGTGCCAGCAGCCTAGGCGGGAAGGGAACAGATACGCAGTATTTT; CDR3 protein: CASSLGGKGTDTQYF; V gene: TRBV14; J gene: TRBJ2-3; D gene: .; clone size: .
CDR3 DNA: TGTGCCAGCACCCCCGGAGGGGGCCTCGAAGCTTTCTTT; CDR3 protein: CASTPGGGLEAFF; V gene: TRBV6-5; J gene: TRBJ1-1; D gene: TRBD1; clone size: .
CDR3 DNA: TGTGCCAGCAGTACTCAGGGGGGCTGGGACTATGGCTACACCTTC; CDR3 protein: CASSTQGGWDYGYTF; V gene: TRBV6-5; J gene: TRBJ1-2; D gene: TRBD1; clone size: few
CDR3 DNA: TGTGCCAGCAGCGCTGGGACAGTAATCTACAATGAGCAGTTCTTC; CDR3 protein: CASSAGTVIYNEQFF; V gene: TRBV7-2; J gene: TRBJ2-1; D gene: TRBD1; clone size: .
CDR3 DNA: TGTGCCAGCAGCTTCTGGGACAGCTACGAGCAGTACTTC; CDR3 protein: CASSFWDSYEQYF; V gene: TRBV5-6; J gene: TRBJ2-7; D gene: TRBD1; clone size: once
CDR3 DNA: TGTGCCAGCAGCGTAGTGGGGAGTTTTTCCTACAATGAGCAGTTCTTC; CDR3 protein: CASSVVGSFSYNEQFF; V gene: TRBV9; J gene: TRBJ2-1; D gene: .; clone size: .
CDR3 DNA: TGTGCTAGTGGTTTGCCCAAGCGGAAGGTTGAGCAGTTCTTC; CDR3 protein: CASGLPKRKVEQFF; V gene: TRBV12-5; J gene: TRBJ2-1; D gene: .; clone size: .
CDR3 DNA: TGTGCCAGCAGCCAAGGGACAGGGCGTGAAAAACTGTTTTTT; CDR3 protein: CASSQGTGREKLFF; V gene: TRBV4-2; J gene: TRBJ1-4; D gene: TRBD1; clone size: .
CDR3 DNA: TGTGCCAGCAGTTTAGGGGGCTTGGTGTATCAGCCCCAGCATTTT; CDR3 protein: CASSLGGLVYQPQHF; V gene: TRBV27; J gene: TRBJ1-5; D gene: .; clone size: .
CDR3 DNA: TGTGCCAGCAGTCGGGACAGGGCCCCAAACTATGGCTACACCTTC; CDR3 protein: CASSRDRAPNYGYTF; V gene: TRBV7-6; J gene: TRBJ1-2; D gene: TRBD1; clone size: .
CDR3 DNA: TGTGCCATCAGTGATCTGGGGCGCAGTTTTAGCACCGGGGAGCTGTTTTTT; CDR3 protein: CAISDLGRSFSTGELFF; V gene: TRBV10-3; J gene: TRBJ2-2; D gene: .; clone size: .